This TCR beta chain was recovered during a study of T cells after yellow fever vaccination. CDR3 length: 15 residues. Germline assignment: CDR1 KGHSH and CDR2 LQKENI. With V trimmed by 5 bases and J by 1 base, 6 bases remained unmatched. TCRdb reanalysed the 5' RACE reads using MiXCR and keeps one entry per CDR3 protein. This sample has roughly 340,000 distinct CDR3 sequences; 3% to 4.5% occur once, and the top ten carry approximately 24%. The starting material was PBMCs, obtained 5 days after the yellow fever booster vaccination. The V call is TRBV18, the J call TRBJ2-7; 9 bases match TRBD2. This receptor was obtained from a man younger than 35 who received the YFV17D yellow fever vaccine. CDR3 nucleotide sequence: TGTGCCAGCTCAGACCAGCGGGGGGCTTCCTACGAGCAGTACGTC. It yields the protein CASSDQRGASYEQYV.